This T cell receptor (beta chain) was captured by sequencing in a study of T-cell reconstitution after alpha-beta-depleted transplantation in children. This clonotype was found many times. The authors prepared the TCRbeta library with unique molecular identifiers. One entry per CDR3 protein results from TCRdb running MiXCR on the PCR reads. This table holds hundreds of thousands of distinct CDR3 sequences, more than 10% found once. The V and J ends lost 6 bases and 0 bases respectively, with 14 bases between them. CDR1 and CDR2 from the germline V gene are MNHEY and SMNVEV (reference sequence). This CDR3 contains 15 residues.

This clonotype was sampled from a human donor who donated a stem cell graft to a child with acute lymphoblastic leukemia. The material sequenced was PBMCs from the stem cell graft donor, taken from the stem cell graft. The V gene is TRBV27, the J gene TRBJ1-1; D might be TRBD1 (5 bases). CDR3 region: CASRDSGRMNTEAFF. The DNA for the CDR3 is TGTGCCAGCAGAGACTCGGGACGGATGAACACTGAAGCTTTCTTT.